The T cell receptor beta chain described here comes from a study of cytomegalovirus exposure and HLA in healthy donors. This clone showed up just once. Its antigen is not identified. Study-level findings and limits: It was reported that TCR beta sequences correctly inferred the HLA-A and HLA-B alleles for most subjects. Among the CMV-associated chains, a few were confirmed in vitro as specific for CMV antigens. Exclusion applied to some V segments, including TRBV6-2 and TRBV6-3, as they were indistinguishable.

The CDR3 spans 16 residues. Germline assignment: CDR1 SGHRS and CDR2 YFSETQ. Trimming removed 0 bases from V and 1 base from J; junction bases left unmatched: 5. The PCR was carried out with 60 Vbeta primers and 13 Jbeta primers. Repertoires were generated with immunoSEQ multiplex PCR, while TCRdb's copy carries only in-frame clones and drops some. This table holds about 160,000 clones, approximately 78% found once. The receptor was isolated from a girl aged 2 to 9 in good health and CMV-seropositive. What was sequenced was PBMCs. The chain has TRBV5-1 and TRBJ2-5; 8 bases are a match to TRBD2. This CDR3 is CASSLGTSLGQETQYF. CDR3 in DNA: TGCGCCAGCAGCTTGGGGACTAGCTTGGGCCAAGAGACCCAGTACTTC.